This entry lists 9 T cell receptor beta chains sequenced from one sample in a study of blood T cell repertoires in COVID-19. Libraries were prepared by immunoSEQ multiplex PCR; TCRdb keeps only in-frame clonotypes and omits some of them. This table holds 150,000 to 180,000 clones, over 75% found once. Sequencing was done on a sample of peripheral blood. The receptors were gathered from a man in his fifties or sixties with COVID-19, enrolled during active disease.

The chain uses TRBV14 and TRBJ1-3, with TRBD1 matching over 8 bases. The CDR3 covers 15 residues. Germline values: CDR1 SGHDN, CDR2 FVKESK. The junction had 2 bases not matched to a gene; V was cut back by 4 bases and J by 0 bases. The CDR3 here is CASSRDRGSGNTIYF. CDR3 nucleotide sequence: TGTGCCAGCAGCCGAGACAGGGGCTCTGGAAACACCATATATTTT.

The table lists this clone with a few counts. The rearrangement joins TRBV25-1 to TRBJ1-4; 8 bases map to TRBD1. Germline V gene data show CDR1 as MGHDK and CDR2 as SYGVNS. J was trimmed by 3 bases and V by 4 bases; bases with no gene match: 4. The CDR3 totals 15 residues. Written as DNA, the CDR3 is TGTGCCAGCAGTGTTTTGGGACAGGCTAATGAAAAACTGTTTTTT. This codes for CASSVLGQANEKLFF.

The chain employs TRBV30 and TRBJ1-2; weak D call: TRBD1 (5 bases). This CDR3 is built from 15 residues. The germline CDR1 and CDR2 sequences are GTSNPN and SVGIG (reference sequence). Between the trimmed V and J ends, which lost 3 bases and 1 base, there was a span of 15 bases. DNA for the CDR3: TGTGCCTGGAGGGCGGAGGGGTTAAGTAACTATGGCTACACCTTC. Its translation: CAWRAEGLSNYGYTF.

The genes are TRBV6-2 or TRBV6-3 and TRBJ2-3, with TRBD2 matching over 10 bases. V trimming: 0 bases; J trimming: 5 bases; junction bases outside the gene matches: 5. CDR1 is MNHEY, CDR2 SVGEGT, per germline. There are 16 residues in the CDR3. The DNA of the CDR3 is TGTGCCAGCAGTTACTCAGCGGGGGGGGTTGAAGATACGCAGTATTTT. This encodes CASSYSAGGVEDTQYF.

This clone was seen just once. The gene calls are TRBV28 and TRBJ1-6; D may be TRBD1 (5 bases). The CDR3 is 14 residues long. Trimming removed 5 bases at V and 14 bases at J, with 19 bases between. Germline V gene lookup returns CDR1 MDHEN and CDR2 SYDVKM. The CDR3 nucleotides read TGTGCCAGCAGTGCATCCTACAGGCCTCGGGCCCTCCACTTT. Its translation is CASSASYRPRALHF.

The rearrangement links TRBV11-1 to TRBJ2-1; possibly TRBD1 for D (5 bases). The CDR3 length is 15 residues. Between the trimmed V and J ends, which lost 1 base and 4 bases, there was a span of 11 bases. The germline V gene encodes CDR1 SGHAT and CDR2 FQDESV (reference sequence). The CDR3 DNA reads TGTGCCAGCAGCTTAGAACCCAGGGAATACAATGAGCAGTTCTTC. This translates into CASSLEPREYNEQFF.

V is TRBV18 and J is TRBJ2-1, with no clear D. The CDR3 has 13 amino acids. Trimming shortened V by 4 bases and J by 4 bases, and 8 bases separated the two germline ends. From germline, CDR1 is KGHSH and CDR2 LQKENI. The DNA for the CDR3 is TGTGCCAGCTCACTAGAAAAGTACAATGAGCAGTTCTTC. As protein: CASSLEKYNEQFF. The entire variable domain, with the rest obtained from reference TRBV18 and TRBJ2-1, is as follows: NAGVMQNPRHLVRRRGQEARLRCSPMKGHSHVYWYRQLPEEGLKFMVYLQKENIIDESGMPKERFSAEFPKEGPSILRIQQVVRGDSAAYFCASSLEKYNEQFFGPGTRLTVL.

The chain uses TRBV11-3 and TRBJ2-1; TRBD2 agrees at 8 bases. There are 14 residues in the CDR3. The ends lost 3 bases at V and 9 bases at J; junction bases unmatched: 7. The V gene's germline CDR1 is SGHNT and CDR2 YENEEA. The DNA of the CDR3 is TGTGCCAGCAGCTTTGTCGGGAGGGCCGGTGAGCAGTTCTTC. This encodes CASSFVGRAGEQFF.

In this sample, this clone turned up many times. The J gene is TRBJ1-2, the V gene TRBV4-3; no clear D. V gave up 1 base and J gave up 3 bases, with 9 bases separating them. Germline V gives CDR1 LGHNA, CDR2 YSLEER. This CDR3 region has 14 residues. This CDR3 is CASSQGVAYYGYTF. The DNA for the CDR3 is TGCGCCAGCAGCCAAGGGGTAGCCTACTATGGCTACACCTTC.